One and the same sample provided the 21 T cell receptor beta chains below, sequenced in a study of cytomegalovirus exposure and HLA in healthy donors. 60 Vbeta and 13 Jbeta primers were used in PCR. The data were produced by immunoSEQ multiplex PCR, yet TCRdb's version contains in-frame clones alone and is incomplete. The sample includes 120,000 or so clones, 82% of them seen just once. What was sequenced was PBMCs. The origin of the receptors is a woman aged 18-29 years in good health and CMV-seronegative.

The genes are TRBV6-7 and TRBJ2-6; TRBD1 matches at 7 bases. TRBV6-7 is sorted into the ORF group, with uncertain function. The CDR3 covers 19 residues. The J segment lost 0 bases and the V segment lost 0 bases, leaving 8 bases of the junction unmatched. This CDR3 reads CASSYSRRGGGSGANVLTF. The CDR3 nucleotides are TGTGCCAGCAGTTACTCTCGGCGAGGGGGCGGCTCTGGGGCCAACGTCCTGACTTTC.

The chain joins TRBV2 to TRBJ2-5; tentative D call: TRBD2 (7 bases). Germline values: CDR1 SNHLY, CDR2 FYNNEI. This CDR3 region has 13 residues. Deletions cut 6 bases from V and 5 bases from J, with 13 bases between. Here the CDR3 DNA reads TGTGCCAGCAGACCGGGGGGCCGGGAGACCCAGTACTTC. Encoded protein: CASRPGGRETQYF.

This clone was seen only once. The chain recombines TRBV9 with TRBJ2-1; 7 nucleotides line up with TRBD1. CDR3 length equals 16 residues. Unmatched junction bases numbered 20, after V lost 5 bases and J lost 12 bases. CDR1 and CDR2 from the germline V gene are SGDLS and YYNGEE. CDR3 loop: CASSDTGTARLNPQFF. Here the CDR3 DNA reads TGTGCCAGCAGTGACACCGGGACAGCCCGTTTGAACCCGCAGTTCTTC.

This clone has only a few counts. The CDR3 is CASSMGGRRETQYF. The CDR3 DNA is TGTGCCAGTAGTATGGGAGGGAGGAGAGAGACCCAGTACTTC. This chain links TRBV19 with TRBJ2-5, with 7 bases lining up with TRBD2. The CDR3 spans 14 residues. The germline V gene encodes CDR1 LNHDA and CDR2 SQIVND (reference sequence). Trimming cost V 3 bases and J 4 bases; bases outside gene matches: 5.

This chain joins TRBV29-1 and TRBJ2-7; 13 bases are a match to TRBD2. The CDR3 has 14 amino acids. Germline V CDR1 and CDR2: SQVTM, ANQGSEA. V gave up 5 bases and J gave up 2 bases; unmatched junction bases: 3. The CDR3 DNA follows: TGCAGCGTTACCGGGACTAGCGGGGCCTACGAGCAGTACTTC. Translated, it gives CSVTGTSGAYEQYF.

This clone was seen a single time. The CDR3 region has the DNA TGTGCCATCAGCCCCGGGACAGGGGGGACCGGGCCCCAGTACTTC. This sequence encodes CAISPGTGGTGPQYF. The chain employs TRBV10-3 and TRBJ2-5; 11 positions agree with TRBD1. There are 15 residues in the CDR3. V lost 6 bases and J lost 9; bases outside the gene matches: 12. Germline V CDR1 and CDR2: ENHRY, SYGVKD.

This clone came up once. The sample contains more than one DNA sequence encoding this CDR3. The J gene is TRBJ1-4, the V gene TRBV29-1; D gene uncertain. Germline lookup yields CDR1 SQVTM and CDR2 ANQGSEA. The ends were cut back, 6 bases at V and 4 bases at J, with 9 bases in the middle. The CDR3 is made up of 12 amino acids. The CDR3, as DNA: TGCAGCGTCAACAGTGGTAATGAAAAACTGTTTTTT. Protein sequence: CSVNSGNEKLFF.

This chain links TRBV5-8 with TRBJ2-1; TRBD2 aligns across 7 bases. From germline, CDR1 is SGHTS and CDR2 YDEGEE. V lost 4 bases, J lost 3 bases, and 4 bases stayed unmatched. This CDR3 is 14 amino acids long. The CDR3 spells CASSARDYYNEQFF. The CDR3 DNA is TGTGCCAGCAGCGCCCGGGACTACTACAATGAGCAGTTCTTC.

This clone showed up just once. The CDR3 here is CASSFRGTDTQYF. CDR3 coding DNA: TGTGCCAGCAGTTTTAGGGGAACAGATACGCAGTATTTT. V usage is TRBV27 and J usage is TRBJ2-3; D is possibly TRBD1 (5 bases). Germline CDR1 MNHEY, CDR2 SMNVEV (reference sequence). Trimming pared 3 bases from V and 3 bases from J, leaving 7 bases between. This CDR3 comprises 13 residues.

This chain links TRBV7-2 with TRBJ1-2, with 10 bases identical to TRBD1. Germline V lookup: CDR1 SGHTA, CDR2 FQGNSA. V shed 5 bases and J 4 bases; nucleotides not matched to a gene: 7. The CDR3 length is 15 residues. DNA for the CDR3: TGTGCCAGCAGCCAGGGGACAGGGGTTACCTATGGCTACACCTTC. Protein sequence: CASSQGTGVTYGYTF.

Regarding this clone: Its ends do not fully match the called genes, so a read error is possible. The J gene is TRBJ2-6, the V gene TRBV11-2, with TRBD1 matching 7 bases. The CDR3 covers 18 residues. CDR1 is SGHAT, CDR2 FQNNGV, per germline. The CDR3 spells CASSLRDSRSSGANGLTF. The CDR3 DNA is TGTGCCAGCAGCTTACGGGACAGCCGGAGCTCTGGGGCCAACGGCCTGACTTTC.

The V gene is TRBV15, the J gene TRBJ2-3, with D tentatively TRBD2 (7 bases). This CDR3 has 14 amino acids. Germline CDR1 is LNHNV and CDR2 is YYDKDF (reference sequence). The germline V and J ends were trimmed by 8 bases and 4 bases, with 16 bases remaining between them. CDR3 region: CATYEGGTPDTQYF. The CDR3 DNA is TGTGCCACCTACGAGGGGGGGACTCCAGATACGCAGTATTTT.

This clone showed up just once. The chain carries TRBV7-2 and TRBJ1-1; D not resolved. Germline assignment: CDR1 SGHTA and CDR2 FQGNSA. V was trimmed by 6 bases and J by 6 bases, leaving 20 bases between them. The CDR3 totals 15 residues. DNA of the CDR3: TGTGCCAGCAGTTTACACGCCAGCTTTGGAGCTGAAGCTTTCTTT. It yields the protein CASSLHASFGAEAFF.

The chain links TRBV6-5 to TRBJ2-7; 7 positions match TRBD2. Trimming cost V 0 bases and J 2 bases; bases outside gene matches: 7. This CDR3 has 16 amino acids. Germline lookup yields CDR1 MNHEY and CDR2 SVGAGI. The CDR3 sequence is CASSYSRRGRAYEQYF. CDR3 bases: TGTGCCAGCAGTTACTCCCGTCGAGGGAGGGCCTACGAGCAGTACTTC.

The chain combines TRBV14 with TRBJ2-3; D call uncertain. There are 17 residues in the CDR3. Germline assignment: CDR1 SGHDN and CDR2 FVKESK. Trimming took off 4 bases at V and 3 bases at J, with 20 bases between the two ends. The CDR3, as DNA: TGTGCCAGCAGCCTTCGCCGGGTCAACAACCCGACAGATACGCAGTATTTT. Translated, it gives CASSLRRVNNPTDTQYF.

V and J are TRBV6-5 and TRBJ2-5; D remains unclear. The CDR3 extends over 14 amino acids. The V end was cut by 4 bases, the J end by 5 bases, with 14 bases between. In germline, CDR1 is MNHEY, CDR2 SVGAGI. CDR3 loop: CASSFHERRETQYF. The CDR3 DNA reads as TGTGCCAGCAGTTTTCACGAGAGGCGGGAGACCCAGTACTTC.

The chain links TRBV6-5 to TRBJ1-4, with D maybe TRBD1 (5 bases). V dropped 7 bases and J dropped 3 bases, with 9 bases sitting between them. This CDR3 is built from 13 residues. Germline V CDR1 and CDR2: MNHEY, SVGAGI. The CDR3 region is CASKGLANEKLFF. Here the CDR3 DNA reads TGTGCCAGCAAGGGGCTCGCTAATGAAAAACTGTTTTTT.

The gene calls are TRBV18 and TRBJ1-1, with a tentative D call TRBD1 (5 bases). Trimming took 2 bases from V and 6 from J, leaving 13 bases between them. CDR1 KGHSH and CDR2 LQKENI come from the germline V gene. The CDR3 has 14 amino acids. The CDR3 here is CASSPELSGAEAFF. In nucleotides, the CDR3 is TGTGCCAGCTCACCAGAACTTTCGGGGGCTGAAGCTTTCTTT.

The V and J genes are TRBV5-1 and TRBJ2-7; no clear D. The V end lost 0 bases, the J end lost 3 bases, and 16 bases lay between the germline ends. The germline gives CDR1 SGHRS, CDR2 YFSETQ. The CDR3 is 16 residues long. CDR3 DNA: TGCGCCAGCAGCTTGGGGTCCTCGCCCACATACTACGAGCAGTACTTC. It yields the protein CASSLGSSPTYYEQYF.

This clone has more than one count but fewer than ten. Other nucleotide sequences in the sample specify the same CDR3. The gene calls are TRBV7-2 and TRBJ1-5; D is ambiguous. The CDR3 is 15 amino acids. The V end lost 0 bases, the J end lost 1 base, and 7 bases lay between the germline ends. Germline V CDR1 and CDR2: SGHTA, FQGNSA. CDR3 nucleotide sequence: TGTGCCAGCAGCTTAGCTCGTGGCAGCAATCAGCCCCAGCATTTT. Amino acid sequence: CASSLARGSNQPQHF.

This clone has only one observation. This chain connects TRBV6-5 to TRBJ1-4, with D uncertain. Trimming shortened V by 6 bases and J by 4 bases, and 15 bases separated the two germline ends. CDR1 and CDR2 (germline): MNHEY, SVGAGI. This CDR3 region has 15 residues. CDR3 region: CASRTGVARNEKLFF. CDR3 nucleotide sequence: TGTGCCAGCAGGACCGGGGTGGCGCGTAATGAAAAACTGTTTTTT.